Listed here is a single T cell receptor (beta chain). Its antigen is still unknown. No base-level quality is on record; no much larger clone is a single base apart. These data originate in a study of T cells in Graves' hyperthyroidism and ophthalmopathy (dated by TCRdb to the late 2010s). About the investigation overall: Peripheral blood was collected at initial diagnosis, before any treatment. In roughly six Graves' hyperthyroidism patients, the study also compared T-cell repertoires from thyroid tissue with T-cell repertoires from blood. After blood sampling, hyperthyroidism patients were treated with methimazole at a starting dose of 30 mg daily, and ophthalmopathy patients were treated with high-dose intravenous methylprednisolone. To identify distinguishing TCR V-J signatures, a discovery cohort of 90 to 100 patients was used, comprising roughly 45 with Graves' ophthalmopathy and 57 with stable Graves' hyperthyroidism. Whether ophthalmopathy could be predicted prospectively was tested in an independent validation cohort made up of 18 hyperthyroidism patients plus 17 patients who later progressed to ophthalmopathy. For training and testing, the approximately 92 patients in the discovery cohort were randomly divided in a 7:3 ratio. TCR Vbeta CDR3 sequencing of 120 to 150 peripheral blood samples (under 45 ophthalmopathy, around 80 hyperthyroidism and about 17 progressor patients) is reported in the paper. What the authors observed across the whole study: A model built on a 13 V-J signature distinguished ophthalmopathy from stable hyperthyroidism, reaching 85% to 90% sensitivity and 81.08% specificity in cross-validation and 80%/75% in testing. No statistical method was used to set the sample size in advance, and investigators knew the group allocation. Blood samples also contained most of the expanded thyroid clonotypes (frequency above 0.001), which suggests that blood repertoires may reflect thyroid immune responses. In validation, the model predicted progression to ophthalmopathy with 60% to 71% sensitivity and 72% to 85% specificity, a median of 6.5 months before onset.

Stable Graves' hyperthyroidism was defined as the absence of progression to ophthalmopathy over 18 months of follow-up. Hyperthyroidism patients were aged 18 to 65 years and newly diagnosed, with disease duration of less than 2 months. Exclusion was applied to patients with uncontrolled infections, other autoimmune diseases, pregnancy or lactation. Diagnoses were based on clinical symptoms, serum thyroxine and TRAb, thyroid ultrasound and orbital computed tomography. PBMCs were separated from under 12 ml of fresh peripheral blood using Ficoll-Paque density gradient centrifugation. Total RNA was extracted with Trizol reagent, and quality was checked on an Agilent 2100 Bioanalyzer. Trimming removed 7 bases from V and 6 bases from J, leaving 19 bases between the germline ends. Including cysteine and phenylalanine, the CDR3 has 14 amino acids. The sequence is cut down to CDR3 DNA, 42 bases in frame from base 1. From the germline V gene, CDR1 is SGHTS and CDR2 is YDEGEE.

Amplification of TCR beta CDR3 regions was carried out from RNA transcripts. A first-round RT-PCR of the TCR CDR3 used the HTBI primer set with the Qiagen OneStep RT-PCR kit. Libraries were constructed in a second round of multiplex PCR, after which size selection and purification were carried out. Libraries were sequenced paired-end with 100 bp reads on an Illumina HiSeq2000. The study's own analysis went as follows. SOAPnuke was used to process the raw data, with reads discarded if the reads contained adapters or uncalled bases, had a mean Phred below 15, or lacked an exact constant-primer or identifier match. COPE v1.2.5 was used to merge high-quality paired reads, and clonotypes were defined as unique nucleotide sequences. Clonotypes were aligned to IMGT TRBV, TRBD and TRBJ reference segments using MiTCR v1.1. Analysis was restricted to V-J combinations with a frequency above 0.0001, which covered about 99% of repertoires. The TCS score was defined as F50 (clonal expansion) divided by E x V (chaos), with BLOSUM62-based TCRdist calculated between CDR3 peptides within each V-J. Welch's t-statistics and random forest reduced 450 to 600 V-J features to roughly 13, which were used in a naive Bayes classifier (R e1071). TCRdb cleaned the public reads at Q25 with fastp, built clones with MiXCR and kept in-frame beta chains. A single entry per CDR3 protein holds the most common genes and DNA from its merged rows. The V and J calls shown here were made by TCRdb, not taken from the authors' results. In this sample the table shows over 300,000 distinct CDR3 sequences, around 14% of which occur a single time. The top ten clones comprise 9.5% to 11% of the sample.

Input material: blood. The chain links TRBV5-8 with TRBJ1-2, with an unclear D gene assignment. This TCR was sampled from a woman aged 60-75 years with Graves' hyperthyroidism. Read as DNA, the sequence is TGTGCCAGCGCCTCTAACTCTTTGTGGCATGGCTACACCTTC. It is translated as CASASNSLWHGYTF. Supplemented by the reference TRBV5-8 and TRBJ1-2 proteins around the CDR3, the complete variable domain is EAGVTQSPTHLIKTRGQQATLRCSPISGHTSVYWYQQALGLGLQFLLWYDEGEERNRGNFPPRFSGRQFPNYSSELNVNALELEDSALYLCASASNSLWHGYTFGSGTRLTVV.